This is a list of T cell receptor beta chains from one sample in a study of response to subunit inactivated influenza vaccine. TCRdb called the RT-PCR reads again in MiXCR, with one record for every CDR3 protein. The repertoire holds around 570,000 distinct CDR3 sequences, with approximately 7.7% as singletons. The sequencing here drew on PBMCs from blood, taken less than 30 months after vaccination. The receptor set was obtained from a man aged 50-75 years who received an inactivated influenza vaccine. The CDR3 runs from the conserved cysteine through the conserved F or W. Each record gives: V gene, J gene, D gene, clone size, CDR3 DNA, CDR3 protein. D genes are given only for firm matches. Not all rows give a size; the values are once, few, many and, for expanded clones, a class.

>TRBV15|TRBJ2-7|-|many
TGTGCCACCAGCAGAGGGGAAGGCCACGAGCAGTACTTC
CATSRGEGHEQYF
>TRBV12-3/TRBV12-4|TRBJ1-5|TRBD1|-
TGTGCCAGCAGTTTCGGGACAGGGTACGGTCAGCCCCAGCATTTT
CASSFGTGYGQPQHF
>TRBV7-9|TRBJ2-7|TRBD1|many
TGTGCCAGCAGCCCAGGACAGGGGAGGAACGAGCAGTACTTC
CASSPGQGRNEQYF
>TRBV30|TRBJ2-5|-|-
TGTGCCTGGAGTTTGGGAGTGGAGACCCAGTACTTC
CAWSLGVETQYF
>TRBV18|TRBJ1-1|-|few
TGTGCCAGCTCACCACAGGTTCGGACTGAAGCTTTCTTT
CASSPQVRTEAFF
>TRBV20-1|TRBJ2-3|TRBD1|-
TGCAGTGCTAGTGGGACAGGGGGTCGAACAGATACGCAGTATTTT
CSASGTGGRTDTQYF
>TRBV28|TRBJ1-2|-|-
TGTGCCAGCAGAAAAACCCGCTATGGCTACACCTTC
CASRKTRYGYTF
>TRBV10-3|TRBJ2-7|-|many
TGTGCCATCAGTAGAGGAGACGAGCAGTACTTC
CAISRGDEQYF
>TRBV10-3|TRBJ2-1|-|many
TGTGCCATCAGTGGAATAGGATACAATGAGCAGTTCTTC
CAISGIGYNEQFF
>TRBV5-6|TRBJ1-1|-|few
TGTGCCAGCAGCATCCGGCGGCTACACCCAGAAGCTTTCTTT
CASSIRRLHPEAFF
>TRBV12-3/TRBV12-4|TRBJ2-3|-|-
TGTGCCAGCAAAACAGGAATCAGCACAGATACGCAGTATTTT
CASKTGISTDTQYF
>TRBV3-1|TRBJ1-5|-|-
TGTGCCAGCAGCCAATCCACAGGGTCTCAGCCCCAGCATTTT
CASSQSTGSQPQHF
>TRBV6-5|TRBJ1-4|-|-
TGTGCCAGCAGTTACTCGTACCCAGACAATGAAAAACTGTTTTTT
CASSYSYPDNEKLFF
>TRBV5-1|TRBJ1-1|-|many
TGCGCCAGCAGCCCCGAGGGCGCCTCCGAAGCTTTCTTT
CASSPEGASEAFF
>TRBV4-3|TRBJ2-2|TRBD2|many
TGCGCCAGCAGCCAAGATCGCGGGGGTGCGAACACCGGGGAGCTGTTTTTT
CASSQDRGGANTGELFF
>TRBV12-3/TRBV12-4|TRBJ2-7|TRBD1|many
TGTGCCAGCAGCTGGGGACAGCCGGCCTACGAGCAGTACTTC
CASSWGQPAYEQYF
>TRBV6-5|TRBJ1-3|TRBD1|few
TGTGCCAGCAGTTATGGACAGGGACCTGGAAACACCATATATTTT
CASSYGQGPGNTIYF
>TRBV20-1|TRBJ2-5|-|many
TGCAGTGCCCCAGCTTTGGAGACCCAGTACTTC
CSAPALETQYF
>TRBV27|TRBJ2-3|TRBD1|many
TGTGCCAGCAGTTCAACAGGGGCCCCCACAGATACGCAGTATTTT
CASSSTGAPTDTQYF
>TRBV28|TRBJ2-5|-|many
TGTGCCAGCAGTTTTGTAGGGCAACAAGAGACCCAGTACTTC
CASSFVGQQETQYF
>TRBV20-1|TRBJ1-4|TRBD1|few
TGCAGTGCTAGGGGCAGGGGGAGTGAAAAACTGTTTTTT
CSARGRGSEKLFF
>TRBV6-1|TRBJ2-3|TRBD2|-
TGTGCCAGCAGTCGCTCTAGCGGGGGGGCAATTGGTACGCAGTATTTT
CASSRSSGGAIGTQYF
>TRBV19|TRBJ2-7|-|-
TGTGCCAGTAGTAGTAGCTTCCTAGCCTTCTACGAGCAGTACTTC
CASSSSFLAFYEQYF
>TRBV2|TRBJ2-3|-|many
TGTGCCAGCAGTGTGGAGACTTTCACAGATACGCAGTATTTT
CASSVETFTDTQYF
>TRBV7-9|TRBJ1-2|TRBD1|few
TGTGCCAGCAGCCCGACAGGGGTGCATGGCTACACCTTC
CASSPTGVHGYTF
>TRBV7-2|TRBJ2-7|-|few
TGTGCCAGCAGCTTATCGGCCAGCGGAGGTTTCTCCTACGAGCAGTACTTC
CASSLSASGGFSYEQYF
>TRBV20-1|TRBJ2-4|-|few
TGCAGTGCTAGAGTATTGTCCAAAAACATTCAGTACTTC
CSARVLSKNIQYF